The 13 T cell receptor beta chains reported below all come from one sample, sequenced in a study of T cell repertoires in cytomegalovirus infection. TCRdb reprocessed the reads with MiXCR, giving one entry per CDR3 protein. The sample has about 320,000 distinct CDR3 sequences, roughly 9.5% seen once. Material: PBMCs. The source of these receptors is a human donor in good health (CMV status not recorded). Some clones in this sample may be carry-over from other donors' samples.

This clonotype has just a few counts. The DNA for the CDR3 is TGTGCCAGCAGCTTAGCGGGCGCGCAGGGACCCCTCCACTTT. Protein product: CASSLAGAQGPLHF. This chain connects TRBV7-9 to TRBJ1-6, with a possible D match to TRBD1 (5 bases). The CDR3 sequence is 14 residues long. V lost 0 bases to trimming and J lost 12 bases, with 12 bases between them. CDR1 SEHNR and CDR2 FQNEAQ come from the germline V gene (reference sequence).

The V and J genes are TRBV7-2 and TRBJ2-5; 15 nucleotides line up with TRBD2. The CDR3 is made up of 19 amino acids. Germline V CDR1 and CDR2: SGHTA, FQGNSA. After removal of 1 base from V and 5 bases from J, the junction contained 11 bases not matched to a gene. The CDR3 protein is CASSLVPPGLAGGRETQYF. CDR3 coding DNA: TGTGCCAGCAGCTTAGTTCCCCCGGGACTAGCGGGGGGTCGGGAGACCCAGTACTTC.

This clonotype was detected a few times. CDR3 residues: CASSPRGGPTNEQFF. As DNA, the CDR3 is TGTGCCAGCAGTCCCCGGGGGGGGCCCACGAATGAGCAGTTCTTC. This sequence joins TRBV6-2 or TRBV6-3 and TRBJ2-1, with 8 bases that match TRBD2. V lost 5 bases to trimming and J lost 7 bases; unmatched junction nucleotides: 10. Looked up from germline, CDR1 is MNHEY and CDR2 is SVGEGT. The CDR3 runs to 15 residues.

The V call is TRBV28, the J call TRBJ1-3; the D is unclear. Germline V gives CDR1 MDHEN, CDR2 SYDVKM. Deletions cut 4 bases from V and 5 bases from J, with 6 bases between. The CDR3 has 12 amino acids. The DNA for the CDR3 is TGTGCCAGCAGTTACGCTCGAAACACCATATATTTT. The encoded protein is CASSYARNTIYF.

This clonotype was seen a few times. The rearrangement uses TRBV7-3 and TRBJ1-2, with 8 bases that match TRBD1. The CDR3 totals 13 residues. V trimming: 3 bases; J trimming: 6 bases; junction bases outside the gene matches: 3. The germline V gene encodes CDR1 SGHTA and CDR2 FQGTGA. The CDR3 region is CASSFQGADGYTF. CDR3 DNA: TGTGCCAGCAGCTTTCAGGGGGCAGATGGCTACACCTTC.

The genes are TRBV14 and TRBJ2-1; tentatively, D is TRBD1 (5 bases). Germline V gene lookup returns CDR1 SGHDN and CDR2 FVKESK. This CDR3 is built from 19 residues. With 5 bases removed from V and 0 bases from J, the gap between germline ends came to 23 bases. The CDR3: CASSEKVTVKMSSYNEQFF. CDR3 DNA sequence: TGTGCCAGCAGCGAGAAAGTGACAGTGAAAATGAGCTCCTACAATGAGCAGTTCTTC.

In this sample, this clonotype turned up many times. The V and J genes are TRBV19 and TRBJ1-3, with a tentative D call TRBD1 (6 bases). There are 15 residues in the CDR3. Trimming left V 5 bases short and J 1 base short, with 12 bases between. The germline V gene has CDR1 LNHDA and CDR2 SQIVND (reference sequence). This CDR3 reads CASSLRGSSGNTIYF. The CDR3 coding sequence is TGTGCCAGTAGTCTCAGGGGATCGTCTGGAAACACCATATATTTT. Full variable domain (rest looked up from reference TRBV19 and TRBJ1-3): DGGITQSPKYLFRKEGQNVTLSCEQNLNHDAMYWYRQDPGQGLRLIYYSQIVNDFQKGDIAEGYSVSREKKESFPLTVTSAQKNPTAFYLCASSLRGSSGNTIYFGEGSWLTVV.

This clonotype was counted at least ten times. A junction end diverges from the germline sequence, so it may reflect a read error. The CDR3 spells CASSLIGTSLIF. The CDR3, as DNA: TGTGCCAGCAGCTTAATTGGGACTAGCTTGATCTTC. This rearrangement joins TRBV7-3 to TRBJ2-1; 9 nucleotides align to TRBD2. CDR3 size: 12 residues. The germline CDR1 and CDR2 sequences are SGHTA and FQGTGA.

This clonotype showed up many times. This chain links TRBV10-3 with TRBJ2-3, with TRBD1 identical over 8 bases. The trim removed 0 bases at V and 7 bases at J, leaving 6 bases unmatched. CDR1 is ENHRY and CDR2 is SYGVKD in the germline V gene. This CDR3 contains 15 residues. The CDR3, as DNA: TGTGCCATCAGTGAGTCGTGGACAGGGACCCATACGCAGTATTTT. It specifies CAISESWTGTHTQYF.

J is TRBJ2-5 and V is TRBV20-1; D possibly corresponds to TRBD2 (6 bases). Germline V lookup: CDR1 DFQATT, CDR2 SNEGSKA (reference sequence). Trimming removed 3 bases from V and 4 bases from J, with 15 bases in between. This CDR3 is built from 14 residues. CDR3 nucleotides: TGCAGTGCTAGGTCCTCGGGGGTGTCAGAGACCCAGTACTTC. Amino acid sequence: CSARSSGVSETQYF.

There are many counts of this clonotype. The chain uses TRBV7-3 and TRBJ2-7; TRBD1 might be the D (5 bases). This CDR3 region has 15 residues. Germline V gives CDR1 SGHTA, CDR2 FQGTGA. The V gene lost 1 base and the J gene lost 0 bases, with 10 bases spanning the gap. CDR3 amino acids: CASSLISQDSYEQYF. The CDR3 nucleotides are TGTGCCAGCAGCTTAATTTCACAGGACTCCTACGAGCAGTACTTC.

This clonotype was seen a handful of times. V usage is TRBV9 and J usage is TRBJ2-1; D possibly matches TRBD1 or TRBD2 (5 bases each). The CDR3 consists of 15 residues. Germline lookup yields CDR1 SGDLS and CDR2 YYNGEE. The V and J ends lost 0 bases and 6 bases respectively, with 13 bases between them. The CDR3 here is CASSVAPGPPNEQFF. CDR3 coding DNA: TGTGCCAGCAGCGTAGCTCCGGGACCACCCAATGAGCAGTTCTTC.

This clonotype appeared a few times. The chain uses TRBV20-1 and TRBJ1-1; 9 bases match TRBD1. V lost 0 bases and J lost 1; bases outside the gene matches: 3. CDR1 and CDR2 (germline): DFQATT, SNEGSKA (reference sequence). The CDR3 loop spans 15 amino acids. The CDR3 reads CSARDQGQGNTEAFF. As DNA, the CDR3 is TGCAGTGCTAGAGATCAGGGACAGGGGAACACTGAAGCTTTCTTT.